Presented here are 7 T cell receptor beta chains from one specimen sequenced in a study of T cell responses to AZD1222 COVID-19 vaccine. The repertoire was sequenced with immunoSEQ multiplex PCR; TCRdb's copy has only in-frame clones and lacks some. Of 45,000 to 60,000 clones in the sample, around nine tenths were seen once. Material: peripheral blood, obtained on day 0 of AZD1222 vaccination. Receptors were obtained from an adult in good health.

In DNA, the CDR3 is TGTGCCATCAGTGACGGGCGGGTTAACACTGAAGCTTTCTTT. This sequence encodes CAISDGRVNTEAFF. The genes are TRBV10-3 and TRBJ1-1; D not certain. This CDR3 has 14 residues. The V and J ends lost 3 bases and 2 bases respectively, with 10 bases between them. Germline CDR1 and CDR2: ENHRY and SYGVKD.

CDR3 in amino acids: CASSLTPGSEPFTNTEAFF. The CDR3 DNA follows: TGTGCCAGCAGTTTAACTCCGGGATCGGAGCCCTTTACGAACACTGAAGCTTTCTTT. The chain combines TRBV27 with TRBJ1-1; D is ambiguous. Germline V lookup: CDR1 MNHEY, CDR2 SMNVEV (reference sequence). CDR3 length equals 19 residues. Trimming cost V 2 bases and J 1 base, with 23 bases left between them.

CDR3 protein: CASSVAGLAGGREQFF. The DNA of the CDR3 is TGTGCCAGCAGCGTAGCGGGACTAGCGGGGGGGCGTGAGCAGTTCTTC. The J gene is TRBJ2-1, the V gene TRBV9; 16 bases align to TRBD2. V trimming: 0 bases; J trimming: 9 bases; junction bases outside the gene matches: 3. CDR3 length: 16 amino acids. The germline V gene has CDR1 SGDLS and CDR2 YYNGEE.

This chain connects TRBV4-1 to TRBJ1-1; D is undetermined. CDR3 size: 14 residues. CDR1 is MGHRA and CDR2 is YSYEKL in the germline V gene. The V gene lost 0 bases and the J gene lost 1 base, with 6 bases spanning the gap. DNA of the CDR3: TGCGCCAGCAGCCAAGAATTGAAGAACACTGAAGCTTTCTTT. It specifies CASSQELKNTEAFF.

The CDR3 protein is CASSPRTVPGAEAFF. The CDR3 bases are TGTGCCAGCAGCCCCCGGACAGTCCCCGGGGCTGAAGCTTTCTTT. This sequence joins TRBV7-8 and TRBJ1-1; the D gene is possibly TRBD1 (6 bases). V gave up 5 bases and J gave up 6 bases, with 19 bases separating them. This CDR3 has 15 amino acids. Germline CDR1 reads SGHVS; CDR2 reads FQNEAQ.

The chain couples TRBV5-1 to TRBJ2-3; 11 bases map to TRBD2. The germline V gene encodes CDR1 SGHRS and CDR2 YFSETQ. The J segment lost 5 bases and the V segment lost 0 bases, leaving 5 bases of the junction unmatched. This CDR3 region has 16 residues. Here the CDR3 reads CASSLGTSGGGDTQYF. CDR3 sequence (DNA): TGCGCCAGCAGCTTGGGAACTAGCGGGGGAGGAGATACGCAGTATTTT.

The J gene is TRBJ1-2, the V gene TRBV20-1, with unresolved D. There are 12 residues in the CDR3. From germline, CDR1 is DFQATT and CDR2 SNEGSKA (reference sequence). Trimming pared 3 bases from V and 0 bases from J, leaving 5 bases between. CDR3 in DNA: TGCAGTGCTAGTGCCACTAACTATGGCTACACCTTC. The encoded protein is CSASATNYGYTF.